This T cell receptor beta chain comes out of a study of T-cell memory formation after mild COVID-19. Germline CDR1 and CDR2: KGHSH and LQKENI. The CDR3 runs 14 residues. Trimming removed 2 bases from V and 2 bases from J, with 10 bases in between. The sample holds a few counts of this clonotype. Its antigen is unidentified. General study points: Day 15 to 85 contracting clones showed balanced CD4/CD8; day 15 to 37 expanders favored CD4+.

MiXCR, applied by TCRdb to the 5' RACE reads, yields one record per CDR3 protein. Of about 560,000 distinct CDR3 sequences in the sample, about a sixth were seen once. Sequencing input: PBMCs or a T cell subset sorted from them (not recorded which). The chain has TRBV18 and TRBJ2-7; D gene unclear. The TCR was taken from an adult woman who had mild COVID-19 (a few samples of this study predate the infection). Cell type and time point are not known. Here the CDR3 reads CASSPSTEAYEQYF. In DNA, the CDR3 is TGTGCCAGCTCACCAAGCACAGAAGCCTACGAGCAGTACTTC.